The 4 T cell receptor beta chains in this list originate from one sample, sequenced in a study of T-cell memory formation after mild COVID-19. Using its own MiXCR run on the 5' RACE reads, TCRdb lists one record per CDR3 protein. The data show roughly 180,000 distinct CDR3 sequences, approximately 17% seen once. Sequencing was done on a sample of PBMCs or a T cell subset sorted from them (not recorded which). The receptors shown here come from a man aged 18 to 30 who had mild COVID-19 (a few samples of this study predate the infection). Cell type and time point are not known.

This chain links TRBV7-2 with TRBJ1-2; D is perhaps TRBD1 (5 bases). The CDR3 totals 15 residues. Germline V gives CDR1 SGHTA, CDR2 FQGNSA. Trimming stripped 5 bases from V and 6 bases from J, with 19 bases between. The CDR3 nucleotides read TGTGCCAGCAGCCCACTCCTGGGGCGCAGAGATGGCTACACCTTC. Translation: CASSPLLGRRDGYTF.

This clonotype was observed a handful of times. The rearrangement links TRBV10-2 to TRBJ1-3; 7 bases line up with TRBD1. CDR3 length: 13 residues. Germline V CDR1 and CDR2: WSHSY, SAAADI. The V segment lost 8 bases and the J segment 4 bases; nucleotides outside the gene matches: 5. CDR3 nucleotide sequence: TGCGCCAGCCGACAGGGATCGGGAAACACCATATATTTT. Its protein product is CASRQGSGNTIYF.

In this sample, this clonotype turned up once. The chain is built from TRBV10-3 and TRBJ1-2, with D hard to call. The length of the CDR3 is 10 residues. Trimming removed 11 bases from V and 5 bases from J, with 9 bases in between. Germline V gives CDR1 ENHRY, CDR2 SYGVKD. The CDR3 DNA sequence: TGTGCCTCCCGCGAGTATGGCTACACCTTC. It is translated as CASREYGYTF.

The chain employs TRBV7-2 and TRBJ2-1; D ambiguous. The CDR3 totals 14 residues. Trimming left V 6 bases short and J 0 bases short, with 9 bases between. Germline V gives CDR1 SGHTA, CDR2 FQGNSA. The CDR3 bases are TGTGCCAGCAGAGAGGTGAGCTCCTACAATGAGCAGTTCTTC. It translates to CASREVSSYNEQFF.